This T cell receptor beta chain was recovered during a study of neurological immune-mediated disorders (dated by TCRdb to 2018 to 2020). As for the study more broadly: Among the roughly 34 multiple sclerosis patients, relapsing-remitting MS was present in roughly 30 and secondary progressive MS was present in 3. Using UMI-based sequencing, the study compared peripheral blood TCR-beta repertoires from patients with HTLV-I-associated myelopathy (HAM/TSP), patients with multiple sclerosis, and healthy controls. Alongside PBMC samples, the set of approximately 100 TCR-beta libraries contained longitudinal samples, technical triplicates, and paired CD4+ and CD8+ T-cell subsets that had been sorted. The cohort was made up of 68 subjects, consisting of roughly 14 HAM/TSP patients, some 35 multiple sclerosis patients and approximately 20 healthy controls. Results the study describes overall, beyond this receptor: Phylogenetic analysis grouped repertoires from 18 of 34 MS patients into a cluster of related CDR3 sequences, suggesting a possible repertoire-level signature. No clinical or MRI features were associated with the MS cluster, and the authors said that larger cohorts are needed. TCR clonal expansion was greatest in HAM/TSP patients and smallest in MS patients, who ranked below even healthy controls. No identical CDR3 amino acid sequences were shared among expanded clones across subjects, suggesting private TCR-beta repertoires in all groups.

Reading from cysteine to phenylalanine, the CDR3 counts 16 amino acids. Just CDR3 DNA is preserved here, 48 bases in frame from base 1. Trimming takes 1 base off V and 7 bases off J; junction bases not matched to a gene: 9. Based on the germline V gene, the CDR1 and CDR2 sequences are MGHRA and YSYEKL. cDNA synthesis used template-switch 5'RACE with a primer carrying a 10-nucleotide random unique molecular identifier tagging each TCR transcript. Over 190 million TCR-beta sequences, covering 15-18 subjects, were produced in each sequencing run. Total RNA was extracted with the RNeasy kit. TCR-beta VDJ regions were amplified with primers for the TCR constant region and the 5'RACE anchor, using the KAPA Real-time Library Amplification kit. Sample indexes and Illumina adaptors were added in a first PCR, and a second PCR then increased library yield. After purification with Ampure beads, the TCR product of roughly 650 bp was size-selected on a 2% E-gel SizeSelection system. Library quality was checked on a Bioanalyzer, concentration was measured with Qubit, and libraries were quantified with the Kapa Library Quantification kit before pooling. Libraries were sequenced paired-end 2 x 150 bp on an Illumina HiSeq 2500. To increase sequence diversity, about 25-31% phiX was spiked into each library pool. The study's processing was this. Quality-filtered reads were processed with the UMI-based MiGEC pipeline, which removed over 80% of raw TCR sequences during error correction. VDJ genes were aligned to IMGT germline references, and clonotypes were defined by unique CDR3 amino acid sequence plus V-J genes. Clonal expansion, Shannon diversity, and CDR3 relatedness (CalcPairwiseDistances, ClusterSamples) were evaluated with VDJtools, and phylogenetic trees were built with CLCbio workbench. Using coefficient-of-variation modelling across technical triplicates, the study counted a clone as expanded if it had at least 8 unique UMIs. TCRdb reanalyzed the raw reads on its own, using fastp at Q25 for trimming and MiXCR for clone calling, and kept in-frame beta chains. CDR3 protein sequences are deduplicated, and each keeps its most common genes and DNA. TCRdb, rather than the study authors, made the V and J calls. Across this sample there are about 52,000 distinct CDR3 sequences, with roughly 3.8% seen only once. The top ten hold 5.5% to 7.5% of the sample.

At least ten counts were recorded for this clonotype. This clone's antigen is unknown. Base qualities are not at hand, and no much larger clone is one base apart. Unsorted PBMC libraries were generated from 2 million PBMCs stored in RNAlater at -80 °C until RNA extraction. Multiple sclerosis patients were enrolled in a US clinical protocol under which disease progression was evaluated by magnetic resonance imaging. Peripheral blood was subjected to Ficoll-Hypaque density gradient centrifugation to isolate PBMCs, which were then cryopreserved in liquid nitrogen. This TCR derives from a man aged 60 to 75 with multiple sclerosis. Sequences were obtained from PBMCs. The chain links TRBV4-1 with TRBJ2-1, with 8 bases matching TRBD2. The CDR3: CASSQVSGGPGNEQFF. The nucleotides read TGCGCCAGCAGCCAAGTAAGCGGGGGCCCGGGGAATGAGCAGTTCTTC.